These 27 T cell receptor beta chains came from one sample sequenced in a study of shared clonotypes between healthy human individuals. Measured with immunoSEQ multiplex PCR; TCRdb has only the in-frame clones, and not every one. The data show over a million clones, approximately 96% seen once. The sample was naive CD4+ T cells sorted from blood. Specified subset: CD45RA+ positively selected. These receptors all stem from a man aged 25 to 40 in good health.

The chain recombines TRBV7-9 with TRBJ2-3; D is undetermined. CDR3 length equals 17 residues. Germline V gene sequence: CDR1 SEHNR, CDR2 FQNEAQ (reference sequence). V shed 1 base and J shed 4 bases, with 18 bases lying between them. The chain's CDR3 is CASSLGVRLVEADTQYF. CDR3 bases: TGTGCCAGCAGCTTAGGGGTCCGGCTAGTAGAGGCAGATACGCAGTATTTT.

V usage is TRBV9 and J usage is TRBJ1-2; the D gene is possibly TRBD1 (6 bases). The germline V and J ends were trimmed by 2 bases and 4 bases, with 12 bases remaining between them. This CDR3 contains 14 residues. Germline assignment: CDR1 SGDLS and CDR2 YYNGEE. The DNA of the CDR3 is TGTGCCAGCAGCGTTACAGGGACGGGCTATGGCTACACCTTC. Protein: CASSVTGTGYGYTF.

The chain uses TRBV4-2 and TRBJ2-7; D gene uncertain. Germline loops: CDR1 LGHNA, CDR2 YNFKEQ. The CDR3 spans 14 residues. Trimming removed 0 bases at V and 2 bases at J, with 8 bases between. The chain's CDR3 is CASSQDLTTYEQYF. For the CDR3, the DNA is TGTGCCAGCAGCCAAGATTTGACAACCTACGAGCAGTACTTC.

The chain couples TRBV27 to TRBJ2-1; D not resolved. The germline gives CDR1 MNHEY, CDR2 SMNVEV (reference sequence). V lost 5 bases to trimming and J lost 10 bases, with 12 bases between them. The CDR3 is 12 residues long. This chain's CDR3 is CASSPSFREQFF. The CDR3 nucleotides read TGTGCCAGCAGTCCTAGTTTCCGGGAGCAGTTCTTC.

The CDR3: CASSQDVGQGRNEQFF. The CDR3 nucleotides read TGTGCCAGCAGCCAAGATGTGGGACAGGGCCGAAATGAGCAGTTCTTC. The V and J genes are TRBV14 and TRBJ2-1; TRBD1 matches 9 bases. Germline V CDR1 and CDR2: SGHDN, FVKESK. The CDR3 contains 16 residues. V was clipped by 0 bases and J by 7 bases; unmatched bases: 7.

In regard to this clone: Other DNA sequences in the same sample also yield this CDR3. The rearrangement links TRBV10-2 to TRBJ2-2, with TRBD2 identical over 11 bases. The CDR3 extends over 18 amino acids. Per the germline V gene, CDR1 is WSHSY and CDR2 is SAAADI. J gave up 2 bases and V 6 bases, and 11 bases lay outside the gene matches. Here the CDR3 DNA reads TGCGCCAGCAGCTTAGGGGGGCTAGCGGGGGGTAACACCGGGGAGCTGTTTTTT. Translating it yields CASSLGGLAGGNTGELFF.

This clone has only one observation. At the DNA level, this CDR3 is encoded by other sequences in the same sample as well. The J gene is TRBJ1-4, the V gene TRBV2; TRBD1 matches 8 bases. The CDR3 is 13 residues long. Per the germline V gene, CDR1 is SNHLY and CDR2 is FYNNEI. V shed 8 bases, J shed 4 bases, and the junction held 3 bases outside the gene matches. CDR3 coding DNA: TGTGCCAGCCGCGGACAGGGTAATGAAAAACTGTTTTTT. As protein: CASRGQGNEKLFF.

V usage is TRBV18 and J usage is TRBJ2-1; maybe TRBD2 (5 bases). V lost 0 bases, J lost 10 bases, and 10 bases lay in between. The CDR3 loop spans 13 amino acids. Germline V gene sequence: CDR1 KGHSH, CDR2 LQKENI. The CDR3 is CASSPPGVAEQFF. CDR3 bases: TGTGCCAGCTCACCACCGGGAGTTGCCGAGCAGTTCTTC.

The V and J genes are TRBV18 and TRBJ2-2; the match to TRBD1 covers 8 bases. V shed 3 bases, J shed 4 bases, and the junction held 4 bases outside the gene matches. Germline CDR1 and CDR2: KGHSH and LQKENI. This CDR3 contains 15 residues. The CDR3 loop reads CASSPRTGSTGELFF. For the CDR3, the DNA is TGTGCCAGCTCACCCAGGACAGGGTCCACCGGGGAGCTGTTTTTT. The entire variable domain, with the rest obtained from reference TRBV18 and TRBJ2-2, is as follows: NAGVMQNPRHLVRRRGQEARLRCSPMKGHSHVYWYRQLPEEGLKFMVYLQKENIIDESGMPKERFSAEFPKEGPSILRIQQVVRGDSAAYFCASSPRTGSTGELFFGEGSRLTVL.

The chain employs TRBV5-1 and TRBJ2-4; 7 nucleotides align to TRBD2. Trimming cost V 2 bases and J 5 bases; bases outside gene matches: 10. The V gene's germline CDR1 is SGHRS and CDR2 YFSETQ. CDR3 length: 16 amino acids. CDR3 residues: CASSFPGGRKQNIQYF. CDR3 sequence (DNA): TGCGCCAGCAGCTTTCCGGGAGGACGGAAACAAAACATTCAGTACTTC.

About this clone: This specimen includes other DNA sequences encoding the same CDR3. The genes are TRBV9 and TRBJ2-1; D not resolved. Trimming left V 0 bases short and J 0 bases short, with 10 bases between. The CDR3 runs to 16 residues. Germline CDR1 is SGDLS and CDR2 is YYNGEE. The CDR3 DNA reads TGTGCCAGCAGCGTAGGTGGTGGTAGCTCCTACAATGAGCAGTTCTTC. It codes for CASSVGGGSSYNEQFF.

V and J are TRBV15 and TRBJ2-5, with D unresolved. This CDR3 comprises 14 residues. V gave up 5 bases and J gave up 2 bases, with 12 bases separating them. Germline V CDR1 and CDR2: LNHNV, YYDKDF (reference sequence). The CDR3 DNA reads as TGTGCCACCAGCCTCGGCCCCACTCAAGAGACCCAGTACTTC. Translation: CATSLGPTQETQYF.

The chain is built from TRBV7-2 and TRBJ2-2; D remains ambiguous. The ends were cut back, 1 base at V and 7 bases at J, with 13 bases in the middle. Looked up from germline, CDR1 is SGHTA and CDR2 is FQGNSA. CDR3 length: 15 residues. CDR3 amino acids: CASSLVVLYSGELFF. The CDR3 DNA is TGTGCCAGCAGCTTAGTGGTGCTCTACAGCGGGGAGCTGTTTTTT.

In the case of this clone: This CDR3 is also generated by other DNA sequences in the sample. V gene TRBV19 combines with J gene TRBJ2-7, with D unclear. The CDR3 contains 12 residues. V was cut by 3 bases and J by 6 bases, with 9 bases left in between. Germline V CDR1 and CDR2: LNHDA, SQIVND (reference sequence). The CDR3 DNA reads TGTGCCAGTAGTATCCGTCTAGGCGAGCAGTACTTC. Protein sequence: CASSIRLGEQYF.

The V gene is TRBV28, the J gene TRBJ1-2; 8 nucleotides align to TRBD1. The length of the CDR3 is 15 residues. The germline gives CDR1 MDHEN, CDR2 SYDVKM. J gave up 3 bases and V 3 bases, and 6 bases lay outside the gene matches. The CDR3 sequence is CASSFPRTGHYGYTF. CDR3 nucleotides: TGTGCCAGCAGTTTCCCAAGGACAGGGCACTATGGCTACACCTTC.

V usage is TRBV2 and J usage is TRBJ1-4, with D possibly TRBD1 on 6 matching bases. Germline CDR1 and CDR2: SNHLY and FYNNEI. The V gene lost 7 bases and the J gene lost 3 bases, with 27 bases spanning the gap. The CDR3 loop spans 19 amino acids. The CDR3 region has the DNA TGTGCCAGCATTAACCCCACAGGGAGTTCGGCCTCGTCTAATGAAAAACTGTTTTTT. Its protein product is CASINPTGSSASSNEKLFF. The full variable domain, completed using reference TRBV2 and TRBJ1-4, is EPEVTQTPSHQVTQMGQEVILRCVPISNHLYFYWYRQILGQKVEFLVSFYNNEISEKSEIFDDQFSVERPDGSNFTLKIRSTKLEDSAMYFCASINPTGSSASSNEKLFFGSGTQLSVL.

The genes are TRBV7-9 and TRBJ1-5; tentatively, D is TRBD1 (5 bases). Trimming took 1 base from V and 6 from J, leaving 10 bases between them. The germline CDR1 and CDR2 sequences are SEHNR and FQNEAQ (reference sequence). The CDR3 totals 14 residues. In DNA form, the CDR3 reads TGTGCCAGCAGCTTAGGGGGGGATATTCAGCCCCAGCATTTT. It translates to CASSLGGDIQPQHF.

The CDR3 region is CASSPGPLGEQFF. The DNA of the CDR3 is TGTGCCAGCAGCCCGGGACCCCTTGGTGAGCAGTTCTTC. This sequence joins TRBV9 and TRBJ2-1, with D possibly being TRBD1 or TRBD2 (5 bases each). Trimming left V 4 bases short and J 9 bases short, with 14 bases between. The CDR3 is 13 amino acids. Germline V gene lookup returns CDR1 SGDLS and CDR2 YYNGEE.

This chain joins TRBV27 and TRBJ2-5; 8 nucleotides agree with TRBD2. This CDR3 is 16 amino acids long. Looked up from germline, CDR1 is MNHEY and CDR2 is SMNVEV (reference sequence). Trimming at V came to 4 bases and at J to 5 bases, leaving 12 bases not matched to a gene. In DNA, the CDR3 is TGTGCCAGCAGTTCTTACCGGGAGGGCCGTGGGGAGACCCAGTACTTC. Its translation is CASSSYREGRGETQYF.

This clone has a single count. The rearrangement uses TRBV6-6 and TRBJ2-2; 7 bases line up with TRBD2. Losses at the gene ends were 7 bases for V and 4 bases for J; bases not matched to a gene: 9. Per germline, CDR1 MNHNY and CDR2 SVGAGI (reference sequence). This CDR3 spans 15 amino acids. DNA for the CDR3: TGTGCCAGCACCGGGGCGGGAGCCCTCACCGGGGAGCTGTTTTTT. Its translation: CASTGAGALTGELFF.

The DNA for the CDR3 is TGTGCCAGCAGCGTAGAGGAAGGAGGCGGGAGTAATGAGCAGTTCTTC. Translated, it gives CASSVEEGGGSNEQFF. The chain combines TRBV9 with TRBJ2-1; 7 positions agree with TRBD2. The germline gives CDR1 SGDLS, CDR2 YYNGEE. CDR3 size: 16 residues. The ends lost 0 bases at V and 7 bases at J; junction bases unmatched: 10.

The table lists this clone with a count of one. The V call is TRBV6-5, the J call TRBJ2-6; no reliable D call. Trimming removed 5 bases from V and 4 bases from J, with 6 bases in between. The CDR3 has 13 amino acids. Germline V CDR1 and CDR2: MNHEY, SVGAGI. The CDR3, as DNA: TGTGCCAGCAGTAGAACCGGGGCCAACGTCCTGACTTTC. Residues: CASSRTGANVLTF.

As to this clone: The same CDR3 also results from other DNA sequences found in this sample. The chain links TRBV9 to TRBJ2-5; 8 nucleotides agree with TRBD2. The germline CDR1 and CDR2 sequences are SGDLS and YYNGEE. After removal of 2 bases from V and 5 bases from J, the junction contained 5 bases not matched to a gene. This CDR3 has 14 amino acids. The CDR3 nucleotides are TGTGCCAGCAGCGTCGAGCCGGGGGGGGAGACCCAGTACTTC. It translates to CASSVEPGGETQYF. Full variable domain (remainder filled in from reference TRBV9 and TRBJ2-5): DSGVTQTPKHLITATGQRVTLRCSPRSGDLSVYWYQQSLDQGLQFLIQYYNGEERAKGNILERFSAQQFPDLHSELNLSSLELGDSALYFCASSVEPGGETQYFGPGTRLLVL.

The chain joins TRBV10-3 to TRBJ1-1; D ambiguous. CDR1 and CDR2 (germline): ENHRY, SYGVKD. V lost 2 bases and J 5 bases, leaving 9 bases between the germline ends. The CDR3 covers 13 residues. The CDR3, as DNA: TGTGCCATCAGTGAGCAAACTTATACTGAAGCTTTCTTT. Protein sequence: CAISEQTYTEAFF.

The chain carries TRBV10-1 and TRBJ2-7; 9 bases are shared with TRBD2. Germline V gene sequence: CDR1 WNHNN, CDR2 SYGVQD (reference sequence). V trimming: 7 bases; J trimming: 0 bases; junction bases outside the gene matches: 16. The CDR3 consists of 18 residues. CDR3 nucleotides: TGCGCCAGCACCCTAGCCGGGCGGGAGGGTCCCGCCTCCTACGAGCAGTACTTC. Translation: CASTLAGREGPASYEQYF.

J is TRBJ2-7 and V is TRBV5-6; D unclear. V was trimmed by 4 bases and J by 4 bases, leaving 9 bases between them. Germline assignment: CDR1 SGHDT and CDR2 YYEEEE. The CDR3 spans 12 residues. The DNA of the CDR3 is TGTGCCAGCAGCATGACCGATTACGAGCAGTACTTC. It encodes CASSMTDYEQYF.

The gene calls are TRBV5-1 and TRBJ1-2; D is perhaps TRBD1 (5 bases). CDR1 and CDR2 from the germline V gene are SGHRS and YFSETQ. This CDR3 is 15 amino acids long. V lost 0 bases, J lost 6 bases, and 15 bases lay in between. The CDR3: CASSLALAGYNGYTF. CDR3 nucleotide sequence: TGCGCCAGCAGCTTGGCCTTGGCAGGGTACAATGGCTACACCTTC.